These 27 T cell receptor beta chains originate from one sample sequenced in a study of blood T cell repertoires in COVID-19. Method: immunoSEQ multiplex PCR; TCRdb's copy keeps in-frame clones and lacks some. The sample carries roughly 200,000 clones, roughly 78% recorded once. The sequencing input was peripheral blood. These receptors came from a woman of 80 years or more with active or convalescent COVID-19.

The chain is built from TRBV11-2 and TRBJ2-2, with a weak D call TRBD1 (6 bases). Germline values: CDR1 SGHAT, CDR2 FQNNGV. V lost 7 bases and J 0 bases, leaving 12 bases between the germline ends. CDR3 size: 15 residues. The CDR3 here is CASTRTGTNTGELFF. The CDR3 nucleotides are TGTGCCAGCACCCGAACAGGGACGAACACCGGGGAGCTGTTTTTT.

CDR3 sequence: CATKQRSEGNTIYF. The CDR3 DNA sequence: TGTGCCACTAAGCAGAGGTCGGAAGGAAACACCATATATTTT. The chain uses TRBV4-2 and TRBJ1-3; D unclear. Germline V gene sequence: CDR1 LGHNA, CDR2 YNFKEQ. V lost 10 bases to trimming and J lost 4 bases, with 17 bases between them. The CDR3 has 14 residues.

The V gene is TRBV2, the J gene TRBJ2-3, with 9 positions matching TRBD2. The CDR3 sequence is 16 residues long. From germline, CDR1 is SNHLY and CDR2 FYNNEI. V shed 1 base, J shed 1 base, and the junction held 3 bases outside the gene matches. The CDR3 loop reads CASSEVASGGTDTQYF. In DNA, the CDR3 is TGTGCCAGCAGTGAAGTCGCTAGCGGGGGCACAGATACGCAGTATTTT. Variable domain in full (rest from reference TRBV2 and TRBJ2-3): EPEVTQTPSHQVTQMGQEVILRCVPISNHLYFYWYRQILGQKVEFLVSFYNNEISEKSEIFDDQFSVERPDGSNFTLKIRSTKLEDSAMYFCASSEVASGGTDTQYFGPGTRLTVL.

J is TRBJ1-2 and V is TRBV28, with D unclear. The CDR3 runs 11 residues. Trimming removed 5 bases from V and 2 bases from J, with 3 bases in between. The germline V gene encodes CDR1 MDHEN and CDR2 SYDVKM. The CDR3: CASSENYGYTF. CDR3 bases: TGTGCCAGCAGTGAGAACTATGGCTACACCTTC.

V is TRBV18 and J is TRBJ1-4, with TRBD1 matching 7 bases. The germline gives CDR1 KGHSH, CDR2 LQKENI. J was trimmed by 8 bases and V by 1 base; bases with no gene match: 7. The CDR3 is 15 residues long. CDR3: CASSPRRQGREKLFF. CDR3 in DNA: TGTGCCAGCTCACCACGTCGACAGGGCAGGGAAAAACTGTTTTTT.

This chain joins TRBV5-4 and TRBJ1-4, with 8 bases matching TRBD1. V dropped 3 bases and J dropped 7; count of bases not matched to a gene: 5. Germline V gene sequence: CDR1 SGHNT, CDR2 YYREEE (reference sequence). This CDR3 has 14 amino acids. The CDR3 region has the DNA TGTGCCAGCAGCTCTGACAGGGGAGGTGAAAAACTGTTTTTT. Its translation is CASSSDRGGEKLFF. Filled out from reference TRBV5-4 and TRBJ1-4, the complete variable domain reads ETGVTQSPTHLIKTRGQQVTLRCSSQSGHNTVSWYQQALGQGPQFIFQYYREEENGRGNFPPRFSGLQFPNYSSELNVNALELDDSALYLCASSSDRGGEKLFFGSGTQLSVL.

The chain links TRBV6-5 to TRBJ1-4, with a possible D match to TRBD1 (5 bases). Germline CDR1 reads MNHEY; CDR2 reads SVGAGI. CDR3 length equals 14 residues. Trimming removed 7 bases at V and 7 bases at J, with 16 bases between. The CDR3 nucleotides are TGTGCCAGCACTCCGCCCGGGGGAACTGAAAAACTGTTTTTT. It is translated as CASTPPGGTEKLFF.

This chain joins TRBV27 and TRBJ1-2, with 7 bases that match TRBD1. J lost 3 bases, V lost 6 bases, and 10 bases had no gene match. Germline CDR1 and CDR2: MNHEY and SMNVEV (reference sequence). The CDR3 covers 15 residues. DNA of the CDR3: TGTGCCAGCAGCCCGACCAGGGGGGAGGACTATGGCTACACCTTC. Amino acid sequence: CASSPTRGEDYGYTF.

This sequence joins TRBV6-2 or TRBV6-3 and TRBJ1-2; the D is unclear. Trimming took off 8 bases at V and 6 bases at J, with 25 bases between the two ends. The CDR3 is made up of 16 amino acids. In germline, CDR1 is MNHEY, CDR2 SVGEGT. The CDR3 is CASRLQGREWAHGYTF. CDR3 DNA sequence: TGTGCCAGCCGCCTCCAAGGGAGGGAATGGGCCCATGGCTACACCTTC.

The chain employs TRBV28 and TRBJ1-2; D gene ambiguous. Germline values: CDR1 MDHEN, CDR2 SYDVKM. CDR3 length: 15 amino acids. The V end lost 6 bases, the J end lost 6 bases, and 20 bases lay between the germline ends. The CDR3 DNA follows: TGTGCCAGCAGCCGTCGGGGTTGGGGAGCGGATGGCTACACCTTC. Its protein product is CASSRRGWGADGYTF.

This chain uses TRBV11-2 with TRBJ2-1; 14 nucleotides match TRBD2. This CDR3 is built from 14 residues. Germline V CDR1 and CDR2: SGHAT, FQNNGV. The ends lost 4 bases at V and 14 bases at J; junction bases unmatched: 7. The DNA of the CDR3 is TGTGCCAGCAGCTCTGTGACTAGCGGGGGGGGAAAGTTCTTC. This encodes CASSSVTSGGGKFF.

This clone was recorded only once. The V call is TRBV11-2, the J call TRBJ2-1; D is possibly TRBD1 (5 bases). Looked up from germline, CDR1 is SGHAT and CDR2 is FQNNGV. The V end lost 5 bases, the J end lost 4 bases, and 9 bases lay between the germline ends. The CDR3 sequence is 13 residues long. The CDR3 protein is CASSPGPYNEQFF. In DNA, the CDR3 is TGTGCCAGCAGCCCAGGGCCATACAATGAGCAGTTCTTC.

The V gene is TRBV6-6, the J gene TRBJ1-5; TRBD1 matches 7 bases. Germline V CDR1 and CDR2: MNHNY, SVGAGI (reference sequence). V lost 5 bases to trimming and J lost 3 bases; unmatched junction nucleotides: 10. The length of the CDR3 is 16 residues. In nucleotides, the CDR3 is TGTGCCAGCAGTGGGGACAGTTTCGCTTCCAATCAGCCCCAGCATTTT. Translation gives CASSGDSFASNQPQHF.

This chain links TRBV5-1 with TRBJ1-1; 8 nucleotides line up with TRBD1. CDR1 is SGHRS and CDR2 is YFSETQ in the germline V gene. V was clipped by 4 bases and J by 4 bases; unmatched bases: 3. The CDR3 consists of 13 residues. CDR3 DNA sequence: TGCGCCAGCAGCCGCGGACAGGGCACTGAAGCTTTCTTT. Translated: CASSRGQGTEAFF.

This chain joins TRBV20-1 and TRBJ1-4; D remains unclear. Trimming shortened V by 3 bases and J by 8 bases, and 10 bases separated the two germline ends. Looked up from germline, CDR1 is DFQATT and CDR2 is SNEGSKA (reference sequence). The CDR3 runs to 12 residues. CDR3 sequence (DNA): TGCAGTGCTAGTAACAGTAGGGAAAAACTGTTTTTT. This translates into CSASNSREKLFF.

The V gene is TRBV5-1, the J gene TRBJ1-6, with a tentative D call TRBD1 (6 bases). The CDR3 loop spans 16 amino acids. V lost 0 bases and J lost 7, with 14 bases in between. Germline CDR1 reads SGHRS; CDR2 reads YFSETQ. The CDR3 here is CASSLVGGLSNSPLHF. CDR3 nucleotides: TGCGCCAGCAGCTTGGTGGGGGGGCTTTCAAATTCACCCCTCCACTTT.

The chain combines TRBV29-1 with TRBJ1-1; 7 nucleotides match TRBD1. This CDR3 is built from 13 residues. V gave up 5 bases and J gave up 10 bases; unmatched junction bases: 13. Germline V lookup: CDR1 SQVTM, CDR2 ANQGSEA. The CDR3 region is CSVTGAFGLGAFF. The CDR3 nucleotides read TGCAGCGTTACAGGGGCCTTTGGTTTGGGAGCTTTCTTT.

The CDR3 is CASSQDTGQFLSGANVLTF. DNA for the CDR3: TGTGCCAGCAGCCAAGATACGGGACAGTTCCTCTCTGGGGCCAACGTCCTGACTTTC. V usage is TRBV3-1 (or the pseudogene TRBV3-2) and J usage is TRBJ2-6; 7 bases map to TRBD1. The germline gives CDR1 LGHDT, CDR2 YNNKEL (reference sequence). The junction had 8 bases not matched to a gene; V was cut back by 0 bases and J by 0 bases. The CDR3 is 19 amino acids.

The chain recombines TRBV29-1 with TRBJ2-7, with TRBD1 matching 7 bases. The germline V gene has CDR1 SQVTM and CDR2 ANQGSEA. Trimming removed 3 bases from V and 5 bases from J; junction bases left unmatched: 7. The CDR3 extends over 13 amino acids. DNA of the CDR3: TGCAGCGTTGACCGACAGGGCTACGACGAGCAGTACTTC. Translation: CSVDRQGYDEQYF.

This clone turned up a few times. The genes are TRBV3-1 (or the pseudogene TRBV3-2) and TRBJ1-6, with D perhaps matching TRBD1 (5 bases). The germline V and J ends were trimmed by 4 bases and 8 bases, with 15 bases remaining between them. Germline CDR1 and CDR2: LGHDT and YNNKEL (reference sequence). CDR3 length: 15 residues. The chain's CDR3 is CASSPSAGSDSPLHF. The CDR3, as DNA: TGTGCCAGCAGCCCCTCGGCAGGGTCGGATTCACCCCTCCACTTT.

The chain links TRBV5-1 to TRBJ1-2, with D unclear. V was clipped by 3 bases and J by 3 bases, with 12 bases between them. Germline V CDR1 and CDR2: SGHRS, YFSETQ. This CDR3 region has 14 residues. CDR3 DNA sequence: TGCGCCAGCAGCTCGCAGCCCGGGGACTATGGCTACACCTTC. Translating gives CASSSQPGDYGYTF. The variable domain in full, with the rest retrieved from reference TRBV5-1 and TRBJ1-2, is KAGVTQTPRYLIKTRGQQVTLSCSPISGHRSVSWYQQTPGQGLQFLFEYFSETQRNKGNFPGRFSGRQFSNSRSEMNVSTLELGDSALYLCASSSQPGDYGYTFGSGTRLTVV.

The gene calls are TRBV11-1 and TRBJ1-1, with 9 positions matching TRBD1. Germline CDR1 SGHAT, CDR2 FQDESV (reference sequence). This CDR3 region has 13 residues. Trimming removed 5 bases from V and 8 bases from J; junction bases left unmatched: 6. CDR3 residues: CASSIGTGTEAFF. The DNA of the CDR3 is TGTGCCAGCAGCATTGGGACAGGGACGGAAGCTTTCTTT.

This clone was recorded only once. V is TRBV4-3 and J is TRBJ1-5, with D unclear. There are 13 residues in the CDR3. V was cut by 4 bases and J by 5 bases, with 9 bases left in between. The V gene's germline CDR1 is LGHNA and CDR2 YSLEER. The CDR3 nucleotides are TGCGCCAGCAGCCCCGATACAGATCAGCCCCAGCATTTT. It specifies CASSPDTDQPQHF.

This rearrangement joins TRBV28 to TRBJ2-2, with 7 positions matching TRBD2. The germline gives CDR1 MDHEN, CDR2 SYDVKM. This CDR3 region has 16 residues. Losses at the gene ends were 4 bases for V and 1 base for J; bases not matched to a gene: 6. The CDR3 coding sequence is TGTGCCAGCAGTTCCTCTGGCGGGGGGAACACCGGGGAGCTGTTTTTT. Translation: CASSSSGGGNTGELFF.

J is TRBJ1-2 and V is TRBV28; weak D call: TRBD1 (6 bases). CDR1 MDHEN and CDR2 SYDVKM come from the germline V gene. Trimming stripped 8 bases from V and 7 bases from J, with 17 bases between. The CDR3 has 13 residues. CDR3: CASWLPTGSGYTF. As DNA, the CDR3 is TGTGCCAGCTGGCTCCCGACAGGTTCTGGCTACACCTTC.

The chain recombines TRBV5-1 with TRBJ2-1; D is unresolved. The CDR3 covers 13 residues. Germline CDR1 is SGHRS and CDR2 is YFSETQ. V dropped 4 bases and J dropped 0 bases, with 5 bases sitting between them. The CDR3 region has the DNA TGCGCCAGCAGCCTCAGCTCCTACAATGAGCAGTTCTTC. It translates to CASSLSSYNEQFF.

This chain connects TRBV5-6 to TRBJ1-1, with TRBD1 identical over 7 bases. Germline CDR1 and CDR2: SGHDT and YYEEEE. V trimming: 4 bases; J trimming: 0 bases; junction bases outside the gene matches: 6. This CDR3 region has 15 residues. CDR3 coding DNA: TGTGCCAGCAGCCCGGGGACAGCTATGAACACTGAAGCTTTCTTT. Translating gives CASSPGTAMNTEAFF.